The rows below give T cell receptor beta chains drawn from one sample of a study of OX40 agonist ivuxolimab in advanced cancers. Sequenced by immunoSEQ multiplex PCR; TCRdb stores in-frame clones only, minus some. The repertoire holds approximately 61,000 clones, with nearly 90% as singletons. This specimen was CD4+ or CD8+ T cells sorted from blood, taken in a trial of the OX40 agonist ivuxolimab. The source is an adult with an advanced solid tumor such as melanoma, head and neck, liver or kidney cancer. Both conserved end residues are part of each CDR3. The D gene is left open where the match is weak. A row's size may be missing; if present it is once, few, many or a size class.

>few|TRBJ2-7|TRBV12-5|TRBD2
TGTGCTAGTGGCGTTGGGGGGGTCGCGTACGAGCAGTACTTC
CASGVGGVAYEQYF
>-|TRBJ2-7|TRBV25-1|-
TGTGCCAGCAGTGACCCCGGGGCAAGTAGACCCTACGAGCAGTACTTC
CASSDPGASRPYEQYF
>-|TRBJ1-4|TRBV18|-
TGTGCCAGCTCACCGCGCCGGGACCGAAGCCAGGGATGGTTTAATGAAAAACTGTTTTTT
CASSPRRDRSQGWFNEKLFF
>-|TRBJ2-5|TRBV19|-
TGTGCCACGACGGAGGGGACAGCCCAAGAGACCCAGTACTTC
CATTEGTAQETQYF
>-|TRBJ2-3|TRBV7-6|TRBD2
TGTGCCAGCAGCTTAGGTTCCGGGACTAGCGGGGGGGCTACAGATACGCAGTATTTT
CASSLGSGTSGGATDTQYF
>once|TRBJ1-2|TRBV11-2|-
TGTGCCAGCAGCTTAGTGGGCGGCTACACCTTC
CASSLVGGYTF
>once|TRBJ2-7|TRBV7-9|TRBD2
TGTGCCAGCACGGAGGGACTAGCGGGGACCGAGCAGTACTTC
CASTEGLAGTEQYF
>once|TRBJ2-7|TRBV9|-
TGTGCCAGCAGCTCAGGAGATAGCAGCTCCTACGAGCAGTACTTC
CASSSGDSSSYEQYF
>-|TRBJ1-4|TRBV7-5|-
TGTGTCAGAAGCTTGGGCTTCCCGCAGGGGTCTGAAAAACTGTTTTTT
CVRSLGFPQGSEKLFF
>-|TRBJ2-7|TRBV15|-
TGTGCCACCAGCAGCCCTAGGGACGGATTTTACGAGCAGTACTTC
CATSSPRDGFYEQYF
>-|TRBJ1-1|TRBV5-1|TRBD1
TGCGCCAGCAGCCAAGGACAGGGTAAGGTGAACACTGAAGCTTTCTTT
CASSQGQGKVNTEAFF
>-|TRBJ2-1|TRBV6-5|-
TGTGCCAGCAGTTACGGCAATGAGCAGTTCTTC
CASSYGNEQFF
>-|TRBJ2-7|TRBV4-1|-
TGCGCCAGCAGCCAAGTTGTTTCCGGGGGCTCCTACGAGCAGTACTTC
CASSQVVSGGSYEQYF
>-|TRBJ1-5|TRBV18|TRBD1
TGTGCCAGCTCACCTACAGGGGGAAGACAGCCCCAGCATTTT
CASSPTGGRQPQHF
>-|TRBJ1-2|TRBV4-1|-
TGCGCCAGCAGCGGCAGGGCGGAGAACTATGGCTACACCTTC
CASSGRAENYGYTF
>-|TRBJ1-6|TRBV6-6|-
TGTGCCAGCGTCGACGGGAGCTCCTATAATTCACCCCTCCACTTT
CASVDGSSYNSPLHF
>-|TRBJ1-1|TRBV11-3|TRBD1
TGTGCCAGCAGCTTAGCGGGGACAGAAATCGCTTTCTTT
CASSLAGTEIAFF
>-|TRBJ2-5|TRBV19|TRBD2
TGTGCCAGTAGTGGCCAGCGGGGGTTTGGGGAGACCCAGTACTTC
CASSGQRGFGETQYF
>-|TRBJ1-6|TRBV15|TRBD1
TGTGCCACCAGCAGAGATCATCCAGGGGGGTATAATTCACCCCTCCACTTT
CATSRDHPGGYNSPLHF
>-|TRBJ2-1|TRBV7-3|TRBD2
TGTGCCAGCAGCTTATTAACCGGGACTAGCGCGGCTGAGCAGTTCTTC
CASSLLTGTSAAEQFF
>once|TRBJ2-3|TRBV5-1|TRBD1
TGCGCCAGCAGCTTGGCCTCGGGGACAGCGCAGTCTAGCACAGATACGCAGTATTTT
CASSLASGTAQSSTDTQYF
>-|TRBJ2-4|TRBV11-2|-
TGTGCCAGCAGCTTAAGAGTCGAGAAAAACATTCAGTACTTC
CASSLRVEKNIQYF
>-|TRBJ2-7|TRBV6-1|-
TGTGCCAGCAGTCCAACAGGGTTCAACGAGCAGTACTTC
CASSPTGFNEQYF
>-|TRBJ2-1|TRBV2|-
TGTGCCAGCAGGAGGCGGGACCCCTACAATGAGCAGTTCTTC
CASRRRDPYNEQFF
>-|TRBJ2-7|TRBV7-2|TRBD2
TGTGCCAGCAGCCGCAGCGGGGGCTACCCCTACGAGCAGTACTTC
CASSRSGGYPYEQYF
>once|TRBJ2-1|TRBV30|-
TGTGCCTGGAGTAAGGGAGGGGGGGACAATGAGCAGTTCTTC
CAWSKGGGDNEQFF
>-|TRBJ2-3|TRBV20-1|-
TGCAGTGCTAGTGTGGGCGATACGCAGTATTTT
CSASVGDTQYF
>-|TRBJ1-5|TRBV19|-
TGTGCCAGTAGTATTAGTTCCCGGGTGTCCATAGCGAATCAGCCCCAGCATTTT
CASSISSRVSIANQPQHF
>-|TRBJ2-3|TRBV27|-
TGTGCCAGCAGTTTAGGCTGGAACAGGGATGGCACAGATACGCAGTATTTT
CASSLGWNRDGTDTQYF
>-|TRBJ1-6|TRBV5-6|-
TGTGCCAGCAGCTTTCTTGGCGCACCCCTCCACTTT
CASSFLGAPLHF
>-|TRBJ1-1|TRBV2|TRBD1
TGTGCCAGCAGATCCCCCTACAGGGGCAGGGCTTTCTTT
CASRSPYRGRAFF
>once|TRBJ1-2|TRBV5-1|-
TGCGCCAGCAGCTTGGAATTATCGGGGTATGGCTACACCTTC
CASSLELSGYGYTF
>-|TRBJ1-5|TRBV7-9|-
TGTGCCAGCAGCCCCTCGGTGGGGGGTAATCAGCCCCAGCATTTT
CASSPSVGGNQPQHF
>-|TRBJ1-5|TRBV7-2|TRBD1
TGTGCCAGCAGCTTATGGGACAGTGAGGGAAATCAGCCCCAGCATTTT
CASSLWDSEGNQPQHF
>few|TRBJ2-3|TRBV7-8|-
TGTGCCAGCAGCCCCCGGGGAACAGATACGCAGTATTTT
CASSPRGTDTQYF
>once|TRBJ1-6|TRBV30|-
TGTGCCTGGAGTCAGGACCCTAATTCACCCCTCCACTTT
CAWSQDPNSPLHF
>-|TRBJ2-7|TRBV18|-
TGTGCCAGCTCACCCCCCTCCTCTCAGGGGACCCGCGAGCAGTACTTC
CASSPPSSQGTREQYF
>few|TRBJ2-7|TRBV6-5|-
TGTGCCAGCAGTCAAGGCGGCGAGCAGTACTTC
CASSQGGEQYF
>once|TRBJ2-1|TRBV5-4|TRBD2
TGTGCCAGCACGCTGGGGGCGGGGGGCTCCTACAATGAGCAGTTCTTC
CASTLGAGGSYNEQFF
>-|TRBJ1-2|TRBV5-6|-
TGTGCCAGCATCCTATCCAGCGGGCAGACTCGGGTCTATGGCTACACCTTC
CASILSSGQTRVYGYTF
>-|TRBJ1-3|TRBV2|-
TGTGCCAGCGGACGGGGGTACTCTGGAAACACCATATATTTT
CASGRGYSGNTIYF
>-|TRBJ1-2|TRBV29-1|TRBD1
TGCAGCGTTGGGGACAGGGGGGCACATGGCTACACCTTC
CSVGDRGAHGYTF
>-|TRBJ1-1|TRBV11-2|-
TGTGCCAGCAGCTACGGACAGTTCACTGAAGCTTTCTTT
CASSYGQFTEAFF
>-|TRBJ1-1|TRBV5-1|-
TGCGCCAGCAGCTTGCAGGGAATGAACACTGAAGCTTTCTTT
CASSLQGMNTEAFF
>few|TRBJ1-4|TRBV19|-
TGTGCCAGTAGTAGGATCAGGGGAGTGAGCGAAAAACTGTTTTTT
CASSRIRGVSEKLFF
>-|TRBJ2-3|TRBV5-6|-
TGTGCCAGCAGCTCCCCCTTGGGGACACACGCCACAGATACGCAGTATTTT
CASSSPLGTHATDTQYF
>-|TRBJ1-3|TRBV7-6|-
TGTGCCAGCAGCTTAGTTACAGGGACTGGAAACACCATATATTTT
CASSLVTGTGNTIYF
>-|TRBJ1-5|TRBV5-8|TRBD1
TGTGCCAGCAGCTCCCACAGGGGACAGCCCCAGCATTTT
CASSSHRGQPQHF
>-|TRBJ1-2|TRBV10-3|-
TGTGCCATCAGTCCCGTGGGGGGGCGCGATGGCTACACCTTC
CAISPVGGRDGYTF